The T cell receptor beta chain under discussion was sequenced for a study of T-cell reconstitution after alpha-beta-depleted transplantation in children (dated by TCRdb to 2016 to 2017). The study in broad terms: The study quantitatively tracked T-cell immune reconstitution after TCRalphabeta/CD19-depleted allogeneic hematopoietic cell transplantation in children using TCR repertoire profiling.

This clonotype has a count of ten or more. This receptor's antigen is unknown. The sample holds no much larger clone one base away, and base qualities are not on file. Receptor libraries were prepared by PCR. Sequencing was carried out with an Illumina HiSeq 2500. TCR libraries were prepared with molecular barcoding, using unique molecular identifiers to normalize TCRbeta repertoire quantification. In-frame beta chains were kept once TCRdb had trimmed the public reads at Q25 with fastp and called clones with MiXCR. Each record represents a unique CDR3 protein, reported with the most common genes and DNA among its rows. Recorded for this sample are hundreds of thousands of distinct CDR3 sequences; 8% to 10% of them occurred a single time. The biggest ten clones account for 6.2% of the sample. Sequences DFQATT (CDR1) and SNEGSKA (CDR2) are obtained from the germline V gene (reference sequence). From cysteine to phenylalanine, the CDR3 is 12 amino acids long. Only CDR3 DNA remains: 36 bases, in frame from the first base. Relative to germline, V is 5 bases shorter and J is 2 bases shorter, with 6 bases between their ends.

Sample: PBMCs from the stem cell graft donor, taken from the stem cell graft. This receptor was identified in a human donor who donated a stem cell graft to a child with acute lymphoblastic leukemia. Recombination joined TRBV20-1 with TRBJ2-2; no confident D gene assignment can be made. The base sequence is TGCAGTGCTTCCTTTAACACCGGGGAGCTGTTTTTT. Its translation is CSASFNTGELFF.